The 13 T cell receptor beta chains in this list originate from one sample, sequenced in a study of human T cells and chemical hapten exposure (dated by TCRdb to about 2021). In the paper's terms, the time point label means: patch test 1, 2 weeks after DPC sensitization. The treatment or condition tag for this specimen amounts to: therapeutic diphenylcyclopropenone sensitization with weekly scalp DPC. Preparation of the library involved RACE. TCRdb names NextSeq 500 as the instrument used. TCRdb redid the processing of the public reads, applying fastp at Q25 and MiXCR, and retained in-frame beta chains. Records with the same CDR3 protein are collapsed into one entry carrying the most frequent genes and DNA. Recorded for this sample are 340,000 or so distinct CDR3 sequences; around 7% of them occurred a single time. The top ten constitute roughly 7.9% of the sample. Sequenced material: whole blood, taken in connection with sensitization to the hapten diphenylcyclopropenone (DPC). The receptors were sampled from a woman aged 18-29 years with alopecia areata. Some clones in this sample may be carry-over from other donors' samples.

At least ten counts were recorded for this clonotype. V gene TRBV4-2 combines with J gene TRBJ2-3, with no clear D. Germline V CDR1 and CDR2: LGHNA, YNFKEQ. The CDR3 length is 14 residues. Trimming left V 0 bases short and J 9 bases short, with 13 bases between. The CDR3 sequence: CASSQEDGRITQYF. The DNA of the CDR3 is TGTGCCAGCAGCCAAGAGGACGGACGGATAACGCAGTATTTT.

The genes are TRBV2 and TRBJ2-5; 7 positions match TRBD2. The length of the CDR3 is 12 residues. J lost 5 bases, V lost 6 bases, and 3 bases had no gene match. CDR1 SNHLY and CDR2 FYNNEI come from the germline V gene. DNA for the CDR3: TGTGCCAGCAGGGACGGGGGGGAGACCCAGTACTTC. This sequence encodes CASRDGGETQYF.

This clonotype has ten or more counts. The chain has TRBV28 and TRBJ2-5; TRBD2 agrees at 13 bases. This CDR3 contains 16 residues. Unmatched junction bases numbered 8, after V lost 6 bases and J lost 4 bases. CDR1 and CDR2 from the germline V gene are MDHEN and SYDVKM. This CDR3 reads CASSKPGTSGAETQYF. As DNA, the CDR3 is TGTGCCAGCAGCAAGCCCGGGACTAGCGGGGCAGAGACCCAGTACTTC.

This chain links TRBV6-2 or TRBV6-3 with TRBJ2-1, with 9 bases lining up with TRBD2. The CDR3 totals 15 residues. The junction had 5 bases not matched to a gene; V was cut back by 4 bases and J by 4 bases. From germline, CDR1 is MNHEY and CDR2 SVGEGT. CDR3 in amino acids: CASSFLAGSYNEQFF. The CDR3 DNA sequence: TGTGCCAGCAGTTTTCTAGCGGGGTCTTACAATGAGCAGTTCTTC.

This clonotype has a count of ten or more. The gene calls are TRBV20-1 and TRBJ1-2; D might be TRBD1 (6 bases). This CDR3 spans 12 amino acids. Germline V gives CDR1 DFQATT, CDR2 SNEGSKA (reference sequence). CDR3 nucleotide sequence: TGCAGCATCTCCGAGGGGGGACATGGCTACACCTTC. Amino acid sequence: CSISEGGHGYTF.

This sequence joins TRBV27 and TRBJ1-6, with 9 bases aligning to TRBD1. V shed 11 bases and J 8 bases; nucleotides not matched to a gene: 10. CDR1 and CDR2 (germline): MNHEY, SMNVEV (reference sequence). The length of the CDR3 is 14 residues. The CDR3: CASSRDRVHSPLHF. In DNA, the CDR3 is TGTGCCTCCTCTCGGGACAGGGTTCATTCACCCCTCCACTTT.

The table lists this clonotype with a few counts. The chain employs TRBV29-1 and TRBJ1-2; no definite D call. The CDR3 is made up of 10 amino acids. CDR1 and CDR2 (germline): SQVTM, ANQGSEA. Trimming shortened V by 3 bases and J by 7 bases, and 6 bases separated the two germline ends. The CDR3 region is CSVDHGGYTF. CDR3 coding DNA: TGCAGCGTTGATCACGGTGGCTACACCTTC.

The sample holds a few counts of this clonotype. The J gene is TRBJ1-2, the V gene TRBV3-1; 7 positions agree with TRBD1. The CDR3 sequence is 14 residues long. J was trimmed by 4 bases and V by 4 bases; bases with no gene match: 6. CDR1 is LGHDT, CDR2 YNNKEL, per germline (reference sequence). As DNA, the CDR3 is TGTGCCAGCAGCCGAGGTGAGGGGGCCTATGGCTACACCTTC. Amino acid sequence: CASSRGEGAYGYTF.

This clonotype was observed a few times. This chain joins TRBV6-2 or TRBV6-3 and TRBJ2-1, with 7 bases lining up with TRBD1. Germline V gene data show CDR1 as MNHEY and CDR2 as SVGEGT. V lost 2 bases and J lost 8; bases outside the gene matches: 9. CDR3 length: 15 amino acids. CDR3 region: CASSYRDSRPHEQFF. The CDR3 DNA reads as TGTGCCAGCAGTTACCGGGACAGCCGGCCCCATGAGCAGTTCTTC.

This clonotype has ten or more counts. In DNA, the CDR3 is TGTGCCAGCAGCTTAGTAGGTGGCAGTCTCCTGAGCTCTGGAAACACCATATATTTT. This sequence encodes CASSLVGGSLLSSGNTIYF. This chain uses TRBV7-9 with TRBJ1-3; D gene unclear. Germline V gene data show CDR1 as SEHNR and CDR2 as FQNEAQ (reference sequence). The CDR3 contains 19 residues. Trimming pared 1 base from V and 0 bases from J, leaving 19 bases between.

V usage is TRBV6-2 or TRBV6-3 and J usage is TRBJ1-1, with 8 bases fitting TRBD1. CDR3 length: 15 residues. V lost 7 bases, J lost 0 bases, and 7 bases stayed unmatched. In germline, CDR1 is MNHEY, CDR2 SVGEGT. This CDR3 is CASTFRGLVNTEAFF. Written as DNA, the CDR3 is TGTGCCAGCACTTTCAGGGGGCTGGTGAACACTGAAGCTTTCTTT.

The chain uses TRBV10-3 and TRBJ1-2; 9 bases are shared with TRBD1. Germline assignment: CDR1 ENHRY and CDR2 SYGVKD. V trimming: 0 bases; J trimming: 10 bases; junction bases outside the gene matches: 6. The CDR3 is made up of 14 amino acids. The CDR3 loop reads CAISESGDRETYTF. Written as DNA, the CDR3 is TGTGCCATCAGTGAGTCGGGGGACAGGGAAACCTACACCTTC.

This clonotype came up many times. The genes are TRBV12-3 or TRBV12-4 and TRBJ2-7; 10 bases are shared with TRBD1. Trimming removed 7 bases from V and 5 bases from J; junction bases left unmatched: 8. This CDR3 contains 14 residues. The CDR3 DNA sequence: TGTGCCAGCAACTGGGGGACAGGGGTTAACGAGCAGTACTTC. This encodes CASNWGTGVNEQYF.